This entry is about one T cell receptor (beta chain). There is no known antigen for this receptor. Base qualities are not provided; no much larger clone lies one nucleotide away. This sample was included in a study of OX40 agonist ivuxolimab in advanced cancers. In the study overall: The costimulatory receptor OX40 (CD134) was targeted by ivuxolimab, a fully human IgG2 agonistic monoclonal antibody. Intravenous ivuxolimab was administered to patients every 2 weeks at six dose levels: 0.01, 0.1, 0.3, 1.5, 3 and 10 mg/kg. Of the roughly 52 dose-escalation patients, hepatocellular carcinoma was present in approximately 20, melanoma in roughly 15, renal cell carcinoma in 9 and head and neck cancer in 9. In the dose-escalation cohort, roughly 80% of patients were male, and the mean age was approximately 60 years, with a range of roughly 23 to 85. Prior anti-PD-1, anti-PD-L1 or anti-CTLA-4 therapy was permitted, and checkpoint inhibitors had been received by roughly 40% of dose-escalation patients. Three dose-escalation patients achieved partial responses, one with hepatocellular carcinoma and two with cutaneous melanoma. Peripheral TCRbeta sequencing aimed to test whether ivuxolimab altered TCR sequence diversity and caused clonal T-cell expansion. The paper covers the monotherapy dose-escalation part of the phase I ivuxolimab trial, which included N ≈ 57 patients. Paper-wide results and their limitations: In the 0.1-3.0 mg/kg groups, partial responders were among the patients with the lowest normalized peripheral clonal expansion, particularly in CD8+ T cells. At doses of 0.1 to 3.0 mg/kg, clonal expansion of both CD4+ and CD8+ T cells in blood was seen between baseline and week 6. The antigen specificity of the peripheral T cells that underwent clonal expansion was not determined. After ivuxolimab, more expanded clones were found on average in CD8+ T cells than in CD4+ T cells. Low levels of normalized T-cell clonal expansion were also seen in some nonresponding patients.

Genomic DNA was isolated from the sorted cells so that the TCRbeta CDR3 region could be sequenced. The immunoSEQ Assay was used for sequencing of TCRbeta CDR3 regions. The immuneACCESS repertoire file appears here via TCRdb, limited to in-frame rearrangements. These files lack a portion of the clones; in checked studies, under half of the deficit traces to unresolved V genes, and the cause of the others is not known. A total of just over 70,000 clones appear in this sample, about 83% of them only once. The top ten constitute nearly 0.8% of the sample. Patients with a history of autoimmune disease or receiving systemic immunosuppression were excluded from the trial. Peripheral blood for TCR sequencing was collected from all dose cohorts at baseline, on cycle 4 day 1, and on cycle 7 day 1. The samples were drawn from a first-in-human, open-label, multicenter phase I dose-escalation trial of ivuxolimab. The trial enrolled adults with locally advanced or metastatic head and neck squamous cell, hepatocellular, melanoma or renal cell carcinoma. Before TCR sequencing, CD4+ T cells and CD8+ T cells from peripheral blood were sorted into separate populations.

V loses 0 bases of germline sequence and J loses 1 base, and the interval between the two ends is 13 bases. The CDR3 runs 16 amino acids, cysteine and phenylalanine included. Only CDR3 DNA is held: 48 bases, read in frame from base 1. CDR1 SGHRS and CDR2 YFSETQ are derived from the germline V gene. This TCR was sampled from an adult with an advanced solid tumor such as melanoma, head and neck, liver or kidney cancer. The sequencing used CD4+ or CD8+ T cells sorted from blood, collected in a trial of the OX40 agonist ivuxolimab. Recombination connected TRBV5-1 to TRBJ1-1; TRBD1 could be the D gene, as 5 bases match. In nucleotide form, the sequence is TGCGCCAGCAGCTTGGGGGACGCCGCGACGAACACTGAAGCTTTCTTT. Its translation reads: CASSLGDAATNTEAFF.